The clone carrying this T cell receptor (beta chain) was seen a few times. Its specificity is unknown. The data are from a study of beta chain features in type 1 diabetes. Study conclusions and caveats: At VDJ recombination sites, type 1 diabetes patients had fewer insertions and more deleted nucleotides.

Looked up from germline, CDR1 is GTSNPN and CDR2 is SVGIG (reference sequence). The CDR3 is made up of 14 amino acids. The V and J ends lost 3 bases and 3 bases, in that order; junction bases with no gene match: 4. Reverse transcription of all isolated RNA meant that expressed TCRB transcripts were sequenced. Sequencing was performed with immunoSEQ multiplex PCR; in TCRdb, only in-frame clones are kept and a portion is missing. The table shows some 19,000 clones, with about 50% occurring only once. The origin of this receptor is a man between 18 and 35 years old in good health. This rearrangement joins TRBV30 to TRBJ2-7; TRBD2 matches at 11 bases. Specimen: stem cell memory CD4+ T cells from blood. The CDR3 loop reads CAWRPLAGGYEQYF. As DNA, the CDR3 is TGTGCCTGGAGGCCCCTAGCGGGGGGCTACGAGCAGTACTTC.